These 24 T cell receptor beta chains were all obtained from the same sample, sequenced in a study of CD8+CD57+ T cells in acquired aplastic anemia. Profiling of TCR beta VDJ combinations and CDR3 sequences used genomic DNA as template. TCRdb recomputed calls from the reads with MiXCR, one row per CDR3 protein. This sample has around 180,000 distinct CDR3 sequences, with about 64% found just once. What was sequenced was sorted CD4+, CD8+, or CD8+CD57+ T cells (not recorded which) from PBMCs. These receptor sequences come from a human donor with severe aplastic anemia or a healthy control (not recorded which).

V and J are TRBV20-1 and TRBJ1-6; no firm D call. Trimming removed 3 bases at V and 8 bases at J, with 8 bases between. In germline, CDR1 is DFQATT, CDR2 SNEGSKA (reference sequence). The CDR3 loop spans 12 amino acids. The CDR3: CSASLPDSPLHF. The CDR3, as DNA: TGCAGTGCTAGTCTCCCTGATTCACCCCTCCACTTT.

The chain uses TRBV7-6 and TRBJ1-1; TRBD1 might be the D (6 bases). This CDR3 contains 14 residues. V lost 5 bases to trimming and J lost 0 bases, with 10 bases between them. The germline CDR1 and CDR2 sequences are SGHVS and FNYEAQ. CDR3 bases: TGTGCCAGCAGCCTCTGGGACATGAACACTGAAGCTTTCTTT. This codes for CASSLWDMNTEAFF.

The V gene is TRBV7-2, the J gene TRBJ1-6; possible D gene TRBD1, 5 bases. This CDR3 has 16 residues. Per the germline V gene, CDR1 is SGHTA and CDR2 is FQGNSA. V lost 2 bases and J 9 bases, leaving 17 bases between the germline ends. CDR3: CASSLKTGVFGSPLHF. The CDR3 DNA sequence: TGTGCCAGCAGCTTAAAAACAGGCGTCTTCGGTTCACCCCTCCACTTT.

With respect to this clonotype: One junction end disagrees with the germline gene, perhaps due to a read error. The CDR3 sequence: CANSEHAKRKMGYGYTF. CDR3 bases: TGTGCCAACAGTGAACACGCAAAACGGAAAATGGGCTATGGCTACACCTTC. J is TRBJ1-2 and V is TRBV24-1, with no clear D. This CDR3 is 17 amino acids long. The germline CDR1 and CDR2 sequences are KGHDR and SFDVKD.

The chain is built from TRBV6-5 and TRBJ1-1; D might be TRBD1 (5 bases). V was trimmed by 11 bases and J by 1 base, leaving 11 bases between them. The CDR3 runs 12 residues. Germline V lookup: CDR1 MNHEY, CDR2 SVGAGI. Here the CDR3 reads CALIQGNTEAFF. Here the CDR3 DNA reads TGTGCCCTCATTCAGGGGAACACTGAAGCTTTCTTT.

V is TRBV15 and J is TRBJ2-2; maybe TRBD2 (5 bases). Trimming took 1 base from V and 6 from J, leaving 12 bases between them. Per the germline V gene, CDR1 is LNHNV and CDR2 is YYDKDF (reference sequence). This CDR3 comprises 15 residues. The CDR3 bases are TGTGCCACCAGCAGAGTAGGGAGTTGGGCCGGGGAGCTGTTTTTT. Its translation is CATSRVGSWAGELFF.

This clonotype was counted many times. CDR3 sequence (DNA): TGTGCCACCAGCAGACCCGCGACGGAGCAGTTCTTC. Translated: CATSRPATEQFF. The chain couples TRBV15 to TRBJ2-1; D remains ambiguous. V lost 2 bases to trimming and J lost 10 bases, with 9 bases between them. CDR1 and CDR2 (germline): LNHNV, YYDKDF (reference sequence). There are 12 residues in the CDR3.

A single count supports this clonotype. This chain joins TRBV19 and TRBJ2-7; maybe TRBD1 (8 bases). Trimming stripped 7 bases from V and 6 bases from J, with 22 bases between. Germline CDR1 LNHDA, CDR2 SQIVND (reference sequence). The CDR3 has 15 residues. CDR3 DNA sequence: TGTGCCAGTACTCAACAGGGGGGGGAAGGGCCCGAGCAGTACTTC. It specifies CASTQQGGEGPEQYF.

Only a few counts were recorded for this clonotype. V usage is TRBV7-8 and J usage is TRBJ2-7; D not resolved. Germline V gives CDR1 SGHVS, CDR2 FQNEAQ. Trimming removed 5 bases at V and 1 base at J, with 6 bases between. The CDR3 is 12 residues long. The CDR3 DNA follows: TGTGCCAGCAGCCCGCAATCCTACGAGCAGTACTTC. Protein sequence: CASSPQSYEQYF.

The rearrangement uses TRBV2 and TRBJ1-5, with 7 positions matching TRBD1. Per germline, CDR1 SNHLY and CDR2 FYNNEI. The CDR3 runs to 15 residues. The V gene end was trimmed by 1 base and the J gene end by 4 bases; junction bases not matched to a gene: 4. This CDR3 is CASSEERGLNQPQHF. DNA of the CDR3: TGTGCCAGCAGTGAAGAGAGGGGGCTTAATCAGCCCCAGCATTTT. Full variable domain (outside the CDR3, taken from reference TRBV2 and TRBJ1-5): EPEVTQTPSHQVTQMGQEVILRCVPISNHLYFYWYRQILGQKVEFLVSFYNNEISEKSEIFDDQFSVERPDGSNFTLKIRSTKLEDSAMYFCASSEERGLNQPQHFGDGTRLSIL.

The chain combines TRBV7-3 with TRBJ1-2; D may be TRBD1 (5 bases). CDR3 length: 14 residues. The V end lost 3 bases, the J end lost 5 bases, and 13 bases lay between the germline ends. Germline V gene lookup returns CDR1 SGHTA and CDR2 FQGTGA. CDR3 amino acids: CASSFFGQGYGYTF. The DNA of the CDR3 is TGTGCCAGCAGCTTTTTTGGTCAGGGTTATGGCTACACCTTC.

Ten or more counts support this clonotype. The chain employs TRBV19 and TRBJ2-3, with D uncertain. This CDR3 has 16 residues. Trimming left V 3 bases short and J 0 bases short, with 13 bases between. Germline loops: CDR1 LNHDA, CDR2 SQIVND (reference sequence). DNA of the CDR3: TGTGCCAGTAGTATGTTTGTCAGATTGAGCACAGATACGCAGTATTTT. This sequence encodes CASSMFVRLSTDTQYF. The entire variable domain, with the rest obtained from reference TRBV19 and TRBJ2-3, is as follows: DGGITQSPKYLFRKEGQNVTLSCEQNLNHDAMYWYRQDPGQGLRLIYYSQIVNDFQKGDIAEGYSVSREKKESFPLTVTSAQKNPTAFYLCASSMFVRLSTDTQYFGPGTRLTVL.

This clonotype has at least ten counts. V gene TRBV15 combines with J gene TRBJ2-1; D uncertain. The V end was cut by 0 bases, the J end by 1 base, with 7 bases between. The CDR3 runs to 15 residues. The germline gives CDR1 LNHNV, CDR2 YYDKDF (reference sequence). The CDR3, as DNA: TGTGCCACCAGCAGAGATGGGGATTCCTACAATGAGCAGTTCTTC. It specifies CATSRDGDSYNEQFF.

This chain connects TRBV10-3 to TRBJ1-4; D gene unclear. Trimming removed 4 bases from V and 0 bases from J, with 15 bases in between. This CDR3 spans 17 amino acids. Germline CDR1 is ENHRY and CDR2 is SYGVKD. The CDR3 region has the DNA TGTGCCATCAGTGCTCGTGACGGATTATCAACTAATGAAAAACTGTTTTTT. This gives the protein CAISARDGLSTNEKLFF.

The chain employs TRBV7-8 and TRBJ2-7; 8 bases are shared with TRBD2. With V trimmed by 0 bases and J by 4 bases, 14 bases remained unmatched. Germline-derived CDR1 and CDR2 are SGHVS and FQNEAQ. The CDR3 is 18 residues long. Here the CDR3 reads CASSLAEVRTSKLYEQYF. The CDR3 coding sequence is TGTGCCAGCAGCTTAGCAGAGGTCAGGACTAGCAAATTATACGAGCAGTACTTC.

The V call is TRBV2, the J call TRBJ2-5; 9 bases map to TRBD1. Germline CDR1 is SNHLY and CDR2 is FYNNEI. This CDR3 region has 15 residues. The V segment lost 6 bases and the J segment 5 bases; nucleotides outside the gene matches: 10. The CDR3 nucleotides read TGTGCCAGCAGATTGTTGACAGGGGGAGGTGAGACCCAGTACTTC. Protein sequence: CASRLLTGGGETQYF.

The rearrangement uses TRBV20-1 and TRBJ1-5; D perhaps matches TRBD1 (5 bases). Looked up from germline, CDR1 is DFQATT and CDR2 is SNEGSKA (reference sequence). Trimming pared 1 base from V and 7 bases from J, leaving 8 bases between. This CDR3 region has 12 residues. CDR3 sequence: CSARGGGQPQHF. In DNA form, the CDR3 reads TGCAGTGCTAGAGGTGGGGGACAGCCCCAGCATTTT.

The DNA for the CDR3 is TGTGCCAGCACGCAGGGTTTAGGCACTGAAGCTTTCTTT. Its protein product is CASTQGLGTEAFF. This chain connects TRBV9 to TRBJ1-1; a weak D match, TRBD1 (5 bases). The CDR3 totals 13 residues. Trimming stripped 6 bases from V and 4 bases from J, with 13 bases between. The germline gives CDR1 SGDLS, CDR2 YYNGEE.

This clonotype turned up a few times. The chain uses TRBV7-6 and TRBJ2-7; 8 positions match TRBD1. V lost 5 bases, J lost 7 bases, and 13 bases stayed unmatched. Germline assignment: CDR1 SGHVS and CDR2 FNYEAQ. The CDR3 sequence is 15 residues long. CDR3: CASSLGQGLGREQYF. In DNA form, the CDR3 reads TGTGCCAGCAGCCTAGGACAGGGCCTAGGGCGGGAGCAGTACTTC.

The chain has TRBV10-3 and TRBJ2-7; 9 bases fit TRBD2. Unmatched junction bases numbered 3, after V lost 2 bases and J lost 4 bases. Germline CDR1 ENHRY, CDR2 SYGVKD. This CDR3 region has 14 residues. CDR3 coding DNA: TGTGCCATCAGTGAGGCGGGAGGGGTGTACGAGCAGTACTTC. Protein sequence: CAISEAGGVYEQYF.

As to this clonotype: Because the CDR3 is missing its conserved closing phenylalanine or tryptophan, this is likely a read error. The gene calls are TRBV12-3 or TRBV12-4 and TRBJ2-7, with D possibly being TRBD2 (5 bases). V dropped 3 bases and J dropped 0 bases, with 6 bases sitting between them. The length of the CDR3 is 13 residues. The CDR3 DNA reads TGTGCCAGCAGTTTGGGAGACTCCTACGAGCAGTACTTA. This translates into CASSLGDSYEQYL.

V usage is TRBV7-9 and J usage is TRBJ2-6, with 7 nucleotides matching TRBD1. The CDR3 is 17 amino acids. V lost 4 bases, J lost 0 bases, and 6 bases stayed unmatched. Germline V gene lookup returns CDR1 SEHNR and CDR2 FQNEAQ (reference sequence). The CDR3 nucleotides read TGTGCCAGCAGCTCTCGACAGGGTAGCTCTGGGGCCAACGTCCTGACTTTC. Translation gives CASSSRQGSSGANVLTF.

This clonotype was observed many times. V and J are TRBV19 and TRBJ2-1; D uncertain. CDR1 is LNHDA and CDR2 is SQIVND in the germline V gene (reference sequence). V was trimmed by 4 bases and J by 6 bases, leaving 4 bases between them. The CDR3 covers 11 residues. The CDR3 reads CASSRFNEQFF. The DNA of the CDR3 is TGTGCCAGTAGTAGGTTCAATGAGCAGTTCTTC.

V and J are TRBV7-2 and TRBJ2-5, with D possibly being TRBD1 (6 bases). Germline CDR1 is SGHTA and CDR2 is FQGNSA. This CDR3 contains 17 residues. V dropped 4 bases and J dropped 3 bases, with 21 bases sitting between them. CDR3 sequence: CASSSPQGGGGEETQYF. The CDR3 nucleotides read TGTGCCAGCAGCTCCCCACAGGGTGGTGGGGGTGAAGAGACCCAGTACTTC.